The clone carrying this T cell receptor (beta chain) was picked up one time. This sample was taken from a study of blood T cell repertoires in COVID-19. The protocol was immunoSEQ multiplex PCR, while the TCRdb copy is restricted to in-frame clones and leaves out a portion. The table lists about 170,000 clones, approximately 90% of them singletons. V gave up 4 bases and J gave up 2 bases, with 17 bases separating them. The CDR3 length is 16 residues. From germline, CDR1 is SGHTA and CDR2 FQGNSA. Sequencing was carried out using peripheral blood. The chain joins TRBV7-2 to TRBJ1-1; TRBD1 is a possible D gene (6 bases). The TCR sequence derives from a man younger than 35 with active or convalescent COVID-19. DNA of the CDR3: TGTGCCAGCAGCTCCCCATCCGGGACATTTAACACTGAAGCTTTCTTT. The encoded protein is CASSSPSGTFNTEAFF.